This T cell receptor (beta chain) was recorded in a study of cytomegalovirus exposure and HLA in healthy donors. Whole-study results and caveats: Later on, a genetic analysis was performed. It linked a missense variant in DCLRE1C with V- and J-gene trimming of TCR beta. It emerged from a later analysis that several of the most significant clusters appeared to be linked to common viral pathogens.

The PCR contained 60 Vbeta and 13 Jbeta primers. The assay was immunoSEQ multiplex PCR, and TCRdb's table has in-frame clones only and misses some. The table lists approximately 160,000 clones, about four fifths of them singletons. Trimming took 2 bases from V and 7 from J, leaving 14 bases between them. The germline V gene has CDR1 PRHDT and CDR2 FYEKMQ (reference sequence). CDR3 size: 15 residues. As to this clone: The antigen remains undetermined.

The sequencing sample was made of PBMCs. This receptor was identified in a man aged 18-30 years in good health and CMV-seronegative. The rearrangement joins TRBV13 to TRBJ1-4; D is possibly TRBD1 (5 bases). The CDR3, as DNA: TGTGCCAGCAGCTTAATGGGACGGAGGGGTGAAAAACTGTTTTTT. Its protein is CASSLMGRRGEKLFF.